Below are 7 T cell receptor beta chains sequenced from a single sample in a study of CXCR3-negative and CXCR3-positive naive CD8 T cells. TRB cDNA was prepared as libraries by UMI-labeled 5' RACE. TCRdb derives one entry per CDR3 protein from the 5' RACE reads, leaving out DNA. The sample totals roughly 8,000 distinct CDR3 sequences. The sample comprised naive CXCR3- CD8+ T cells from blood. Sample subset: CD45RO-CCR7+CD27+CD95- naive CD8+ T cells lacking CXCR3 (TNR3-). These receptors all stem from a human donor in good health. Some clones in this sample may be carry-over from other donors' samples.

The chain is built from TRBV7-2 and TRBJ1-1. This CDR3 is 13 amino acids long. CDR1 and CDR2 from the germline V gene are SGHTA and FQGNSA. The CDR3 loop reads CASSFFSNTEAFF.

The chain couples TRBV2 to TRBJ2-7; the D call of TRBD1 rests on TCRdb alone, since no DNA is present to check it. Germline V gives CDR1 SNHLY, CDR2 FYNNEI. The CDR3 runs 11 residues. CDR3 in amino acids: CATGAGYEQYF.

The chain links TRBV29-1 to TRBJ2-7; the D call of TRBD1 rests on TCRdb alone, since no DNA is present to check it. CDR1 is SQVTM and CDR2 is ANQGSEA in the germline V gene. CDR3 size: 15 residues. This CDR3 reads CSGRGTGGRAYEQYF.

J is TRBJ2-7 and V is TRBV12-3 or TRBV12-4. The CDR3 length is 14 residues. CDR3: CASNQGLNSYEQYF.

Measured by frequency, this clonotype is medium-sized. The chain links TRBV5-1 to TRBJ2-2. The CDR3 runs 11 residues. Germline V CDR1 and CDR2: SGHRS, YFSETQ. This CDR3 is CASSWTGELFF.

Frequency places this clonotype as medium-sized. This chain uses TRBV29-1 with TRBJ1-2. This CDR3 has 11 residues. Germline values: CDR1 SQVTM, CDR2 ANQGSEA. This CDR3 is CSVETSGGYTF.

Considering frequency, this clonotype is medium-sized. Here the CDR3 reads CASSLVTGGLGDEQFF. This chain joins TRBV11-2 and TRBJ2-1; with no DNA, the TCRdb D assignment of TRBD1 cannot be verified. The germline V gene has CDR1 SGHAT and CDR2 FQNNGV. The CDR3 is 16 residues long.